These 15 T cell receptor beta chains were all obtained from the same sample, sequenced in a study of CD8 T cells in ankylosing spondylitis. General study results and limits: Within ankylosing spondylitis blood, a TCR beta motif made up of eight or nine highly homologous variants appeared to be characteristic.

Which antigens these TCRs recognize remains unknown. TCRdb redid the calling of the 5' RACE reads with MiXCR, one entry per CDR3 protein. The sample lists 700,000 to 1,000,000 distinct CDR3 sequences; approximately 12% were seen once. The sample taken for sequencing was blood, either unsorted or a sorted T cell fraction (not recorded which). The source is a male donor with ankylosing spondylitis.

The chain combines TRBV12-2 with TRBJ2-3. TRBV12-2 is a pseudogene. The CDR3 runs to 16 residues. The CDR3 region is CASRPPTGFKSDTQYF. DNA of the CDR3: TGTGCAAGTCGCCCACCAACGGGGTTTAAGAGTGATACGCAGTATTTT.

This clonotype was seen many times. This chain connects TRBV27 to TRBJ1-2, with D maybe TRBD1 (6 bases). V dropped 5 bases and J dropped 0 bases, with 19 bases sitting between them. This CDR3 spans 17 amino acids. Germline assignment: CDR1 MNHEY and CDR2 SMNVEV (reference sequence). The CDR3 reads CASSLRQDLGTNYGYTF. The CDR3 DNA follows: TGTGCCAGCAGTCTAAGACAGGACCTGGGCACTAACTATGGCTACACCTTC.

The chain recombines TRBV5-6 with TRBJ1-2; no reliable D call. Germline V lookup: CDR1 SGHDT, CDR2 YYEEEE. CDR3 length: 12 residues. The V end was cut by 4 bases, the J end by 6 bases, with 10 bases between. The CDR3, as DNA: TGTGCCAGCAGCGCCAGGACGGATGGCTACACCTTC. It yields the protein CASSARTDGYTF.

This clonotype was counted at least ten times. This chain uses TRBV20-1 with TRBJ2-5; D gene unclear. V shed 0 bases and J shed 9 bases, with 11 bases lying between them. CDR1 is DFQATT and CDR2 is SNEGSKA in the germline V gene (reference sequence). The CDR3 totals 12 residues. The CDR3 nucleotides are TGCAGTGCTAGAGATAAGGCCATGGCCCAGTACTTC. The encoded protein is CSARDKAMAQYF.

V usage is TRBV4-2 and J usage is TRBJ2-2, with 9 bases matching TRBD1. The CDR3 loop spans 18 amino acids. CDR1 and CDR2 from the germline V gene are LGHNA and YNFKEQ. The J segment lost 0 bases and the V segment lost 0 bases, leaving 5 bases of the junction unmatched. CDR3 sequence (DNA): TGTGCCAGCAGCCAAGAGCAACAGGGGGCGTCGAACACCGGGGAGCTGTTTTTT. Amino acids: CASSQEQQGASNTGELFF.

This clonotype was seen more than once but under ten times. The genes are TRBV5-1 and TRBJ2-1; 10 nucleotides line up with TRBD2. Germline-derived CDR1 and CDR2 are SGHRS and YFSETQ. This CDR3 contains 16 residues. V lost 3 bases and J lost 4; bases outside the gene matches: 7. This chain's CDR3 is CASSSRTSGLYNEQFF. The CDR3 region has the DNA TGCGCCAGCAGCTCTAGGACTAGCGGCCTTTACAATGAGCAGTTCTTC.

The table lists this clonotype with a few counts. The V call is TRBV12-3 or TRBV12-4, the J call TRBJ2-7, with D perhaps matching TRBD2 (6 bases). V was trimmed by 3 bases and J by 7 bases, leaving 13 bases between them. The CDR3 contains 13 residues. The CDR3 bases are TGTGCCAGCAGTTTCTACCGGGCGGGGGAGCAGTACTTC. Its protein product is CASSFYRAGEQYF.

The CDR3 region has the DNA TGCAGTGGAAATGGCGGGGGGGCAGGAGATACGCAGTATTTT. It encodes CSGNGGGAGDTQYF. J is TRBJ2-3 and V is TRBV20-1; 9 bases map to TRBD2. Per the germline V gene, CDR1 is DFQATT and CDR2 is SNEGSKA (reference sequence). This CDR3 spans 14 amino acids. The trim removed 7 bases at V and 5 bases at J, leaving 10 bases unmatched.

The chain joins TRBV12-3 or TRBV12-4 to TRBJ2-1; 14 nucleotides agree with TRBD2. With V trimmed by 6 bases and J by 6 bases, 7 bases remained unmatched. This CDR3 region has 16 residues. The DNA of the CDR3 is TGTGCCAGCAGCCCCGGACTAGCGGGAGGATTCAATGAGCAGTTCTTC. This codes for CASSPGLAGGFNEQFF.

The sample holds many counts of this clonotype. The chain recombines TRBV5-1 with TRBJ1-6; D remains unclear. The CDR3 covers 15 residues. V lost 1 base and J lost 10, with 15 bases in between. Germline CDR1 SGHRS, CDR2 YFSETQ. CDR3 sequence (DNA): TGCGCCAGCAGCTTGTCGGGCACGGCGGGCTCACCCCTCCACTTT. Translated: CASSLSGTAGSPLHF.

Many counts were recorded for this clonotype. This sequence joins TRBV7-9 and TRBJ2-7, with D hard to call. Germline-derived CDR1 and CDR2 are SEHNR and FQNEAQ (reference sequence). V was trimmed by 2 bases and J by 2 bases, leaving 10 bases between them. The CDR3 runs 14 residues. CDR3 protein: CASSLTYSPYEQYF. The CDR3 DNA reads TGTGCCAGCAGCTTAACCTACAGCCCCTACGAGCAGTACTTC.

This clonotype has more than one count but fewer than ten. The genes are TRBV9 and TRBJ1-5, with a weak D call TRBD1 (6 bases). Germline lookup yields CDR1 SGDLS and CDR2 YYNGEE. The V gene lost 3 bases and the J gene lost 3 bases, with 10 bases spanning the gap. This CDR3 is 14 amino acids long. The DNA of the CDR3 is TGTGCCAGCAGCGCGGGGGCTACCAATCAGCCCCAGCATTTT. Amino acids: CASSAGATNQPQHF.

In its sample, this clonotype was seen a few times. This chain uses TRBV7-9 with TRBJ1-1; TRBD1 matches 10 bases. The CDR3 contains 16 residues. The germline V gene encodes CDR1 SEHNR and CDR2 FQNEAQ (reference sequence). V lost 5 bases to trimming and J lost 4 bases; unmatched junction nucleotides: 10. The CDR3 DNA is TGTGCCAGCAGCGCTGACAGGGGGCGCGTGGGCACTGAAGCTTTCTTT. Translation gives CASSADRGRVGTEAFF. The complete variable domain, with remaining parts taken from reference TRBV7-9 and TRBJ1-1, reads DTGVSQNPRHKITKRGQNVTFRCDPISEHNRLYWYRQTLGQGPEFLTYFQNEAQLEKSRLLSDRFSAERPKGSFSTLEIQRTEQGDSAMYLCASSADRGRVGTEAFFGQGTRLTVV.

The chain links TRBV5-1 to TRBJ2-2; tentatively, D is TRBD2 (5 bases). There are 16 residues in the CDR3. The germline V and J ends were trimmed by 0 bases and 7 bases, with 16 bases remaining between them. CDR1 and CDR2 (germline): SGHRS, YFSETQ. CDR3 in DNA: TGCGCCAGCAGCTTGGCCTTTCAGAGGGCCGGCGGGGAGCTGTTTTTT. It codes for CASSLAFQRAGGELFF.

This clonotype was observed many times. The chain has TRBV29-1 and TRBJ1-3; D gene uncertain. V was pared by 4 bases and J by 4 bases, with 8 bases between. This CDR3 contains 12 residues. In germline, CDR1 is SQVTM, CDR2 ANQGSEA. CDR3 protein: CSVALEGNTIYF. In nucleotides, the CDR3 is TGCAGCGTTGCCCTAGAAGGAAACACCATATATTTT.